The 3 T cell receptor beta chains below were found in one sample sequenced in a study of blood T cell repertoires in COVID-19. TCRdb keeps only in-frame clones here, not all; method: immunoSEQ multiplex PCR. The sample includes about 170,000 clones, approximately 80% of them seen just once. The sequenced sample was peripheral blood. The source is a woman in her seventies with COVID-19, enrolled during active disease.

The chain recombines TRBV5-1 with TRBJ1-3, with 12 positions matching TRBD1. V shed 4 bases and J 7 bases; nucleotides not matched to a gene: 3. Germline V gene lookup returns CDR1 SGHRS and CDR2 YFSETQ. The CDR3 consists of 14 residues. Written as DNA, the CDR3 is TGCGCCAGCAGCCAGGGACAGGGGGCTAACACCATATATTTT. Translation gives CASSQGQGANTIYF. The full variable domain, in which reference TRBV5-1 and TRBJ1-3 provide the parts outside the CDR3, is KAGVTQTPRYLIKTRGQQVTLSCSPISGHRSVSWYQQTPGQGLQFLFEYFSETQRNKGNFPGRFSGRQFSNSRSEMNVSTLELGDSALYLCASSQGQGANTIYFGEGSWLTVV.

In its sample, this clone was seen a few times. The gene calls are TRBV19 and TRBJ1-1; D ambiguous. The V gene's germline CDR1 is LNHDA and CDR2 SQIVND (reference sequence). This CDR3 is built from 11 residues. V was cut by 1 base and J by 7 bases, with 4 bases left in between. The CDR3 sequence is CASSIALEAFF. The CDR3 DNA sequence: TGTGCCAGTAGTATAGCCCTTGAAGCTTTCTTT.

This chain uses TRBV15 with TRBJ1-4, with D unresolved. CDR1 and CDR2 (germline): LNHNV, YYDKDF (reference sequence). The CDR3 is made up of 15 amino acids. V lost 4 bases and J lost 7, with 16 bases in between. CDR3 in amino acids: CATSTTGSSGEKLFF. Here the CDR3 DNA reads TGTGCCACCAGCACAACGGGATCATCTGGTGAAAAACTGTTTTTT.